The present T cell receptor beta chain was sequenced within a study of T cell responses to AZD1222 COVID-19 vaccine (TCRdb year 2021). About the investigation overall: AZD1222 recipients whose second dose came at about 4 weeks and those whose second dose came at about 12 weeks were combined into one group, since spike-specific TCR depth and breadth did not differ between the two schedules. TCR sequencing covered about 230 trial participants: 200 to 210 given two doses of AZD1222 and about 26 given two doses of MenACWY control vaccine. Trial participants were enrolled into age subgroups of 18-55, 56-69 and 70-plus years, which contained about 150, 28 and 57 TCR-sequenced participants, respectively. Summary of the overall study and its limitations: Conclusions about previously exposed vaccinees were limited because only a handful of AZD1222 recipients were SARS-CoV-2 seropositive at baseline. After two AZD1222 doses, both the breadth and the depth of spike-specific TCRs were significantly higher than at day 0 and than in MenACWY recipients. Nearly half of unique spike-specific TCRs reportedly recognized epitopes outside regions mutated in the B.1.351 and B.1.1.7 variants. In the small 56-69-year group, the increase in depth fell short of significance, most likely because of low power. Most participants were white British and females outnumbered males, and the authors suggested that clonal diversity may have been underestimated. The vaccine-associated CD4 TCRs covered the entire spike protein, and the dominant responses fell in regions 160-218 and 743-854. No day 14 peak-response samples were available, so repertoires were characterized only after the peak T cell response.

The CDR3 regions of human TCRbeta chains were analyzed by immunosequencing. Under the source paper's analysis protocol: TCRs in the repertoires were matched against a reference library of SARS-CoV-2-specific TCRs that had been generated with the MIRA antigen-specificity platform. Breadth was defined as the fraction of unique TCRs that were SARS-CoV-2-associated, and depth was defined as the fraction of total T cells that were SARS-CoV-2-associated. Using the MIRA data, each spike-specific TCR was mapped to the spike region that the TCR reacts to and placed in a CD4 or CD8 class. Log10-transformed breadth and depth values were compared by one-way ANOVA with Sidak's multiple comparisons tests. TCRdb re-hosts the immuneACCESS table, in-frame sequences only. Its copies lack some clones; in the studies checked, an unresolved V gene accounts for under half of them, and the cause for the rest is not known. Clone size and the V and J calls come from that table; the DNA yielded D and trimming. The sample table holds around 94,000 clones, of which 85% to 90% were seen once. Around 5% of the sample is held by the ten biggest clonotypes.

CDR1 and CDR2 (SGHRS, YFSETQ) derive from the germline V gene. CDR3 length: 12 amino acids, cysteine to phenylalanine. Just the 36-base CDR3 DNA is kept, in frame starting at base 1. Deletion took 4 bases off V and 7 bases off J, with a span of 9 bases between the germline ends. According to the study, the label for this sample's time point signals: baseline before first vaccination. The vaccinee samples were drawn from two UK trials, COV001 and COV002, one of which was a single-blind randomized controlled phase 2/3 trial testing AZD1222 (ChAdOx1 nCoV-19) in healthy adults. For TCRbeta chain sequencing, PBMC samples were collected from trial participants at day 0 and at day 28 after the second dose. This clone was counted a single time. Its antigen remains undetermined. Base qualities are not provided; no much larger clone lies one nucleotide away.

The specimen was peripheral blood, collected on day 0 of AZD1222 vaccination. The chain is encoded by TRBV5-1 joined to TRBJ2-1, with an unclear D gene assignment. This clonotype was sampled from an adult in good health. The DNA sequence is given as TGCGCCAGCAGCCAGCCGCTGAATGAGCAGTTCTTC. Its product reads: CASSQPLNEQFF.